Sequencing of this TCR beta chain was carried out in a study of blood T cell repertoires in COVID-19. The wider study: Both acute and convalescent COVID-19 samples were obtained from the United States, Italy and Spain. The analysed material was cDNA or gDNA that came from T cells, B-cell-depleted T cells, or PBMCs.

Trimming cost V 6 bases and J 0 bases; bases outside gene matches: 13. The CDR3 is made up of 17 amino acids. Germline values: CDR1 KGHSH, CDR2 LQKENI. Original analysis: Nucleated cell counts were estimated from reference gene primer amplification. The method was immunoSEQ multiplex PCR; TCRdb's version includes in-frame clones alone and lacks a portion of them. Clone size and V and J calls were adopted from that table, with D and trimming inferred from the DNA. This table holds approximately 150,000 clones, 84% found once. The clonotype comes from a woman over 75 with acute or convalescent COVID-19. The sequenced sample was peripheral blood. The chain links TRBV18 to TRBJ1-1, with 7 bases that match TRBD1. CDR3 sequence reads: CASSQRGPGAMNTEAFF. CDR3 DNA: TGTGCCAGCTCCCAAAGGGGGCCGGGGGCGATGAACACTGAAGCTTTCTTT.